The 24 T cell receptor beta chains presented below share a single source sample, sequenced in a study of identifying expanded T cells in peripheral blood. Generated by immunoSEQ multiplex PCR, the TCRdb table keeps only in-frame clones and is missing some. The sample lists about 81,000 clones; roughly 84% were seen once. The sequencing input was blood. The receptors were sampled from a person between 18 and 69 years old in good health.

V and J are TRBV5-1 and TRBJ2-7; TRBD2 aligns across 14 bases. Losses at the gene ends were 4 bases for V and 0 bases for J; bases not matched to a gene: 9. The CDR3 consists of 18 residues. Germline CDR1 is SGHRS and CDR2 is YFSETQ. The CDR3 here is CASSRGLAGVSSSYEQYF. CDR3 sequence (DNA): TGCGCCAGCAGCCGGGGACTAGCGGGAGTTTCAAGCTCCTACGAGCAGTACTTC.

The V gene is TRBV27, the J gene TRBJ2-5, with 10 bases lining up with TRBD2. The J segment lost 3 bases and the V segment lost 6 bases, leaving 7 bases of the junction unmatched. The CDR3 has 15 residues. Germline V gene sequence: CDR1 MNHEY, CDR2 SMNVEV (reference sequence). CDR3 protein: CASRPRTSGKETQYF. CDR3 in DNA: TGTGCCAGCAGGCCCAGGACTAGCGGAAAAGAGACCCAGTACTTC.

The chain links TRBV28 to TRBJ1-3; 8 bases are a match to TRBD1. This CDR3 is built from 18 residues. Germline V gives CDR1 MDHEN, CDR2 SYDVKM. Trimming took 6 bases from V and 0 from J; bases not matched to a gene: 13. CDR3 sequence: CASRSRIITGGSGNTIYF. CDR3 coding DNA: TGTGCCAGCAGATCCCGCATCATAACAGGGGGCTCTGGAAACACCATATATTTT.

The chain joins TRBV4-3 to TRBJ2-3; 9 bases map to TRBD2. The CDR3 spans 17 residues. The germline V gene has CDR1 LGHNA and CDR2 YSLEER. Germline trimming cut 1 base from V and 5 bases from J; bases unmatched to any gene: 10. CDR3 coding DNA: TGCGCCAGCAGCCAAGGCGTGGCGGGAGGGCCGGTAGATACGCAGTATTTT. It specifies CASSQGVAGGPVDTQYF.

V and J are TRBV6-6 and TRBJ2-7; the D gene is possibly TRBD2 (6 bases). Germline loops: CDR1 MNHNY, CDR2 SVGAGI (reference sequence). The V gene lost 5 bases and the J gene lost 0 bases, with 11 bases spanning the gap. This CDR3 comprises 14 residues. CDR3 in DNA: TGTGCCAGCAGTGAGGGAGGACGCTCCTACGAGCAGTACTTC. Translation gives CASSEGGRSYEQYF.

In nucleotides, the CDR3 is TGTGCCACCCTAGCGGGAGAGTACTCCTACGAGCAGTACTTC. Protein sequence: CATLAGEYSYEQYF. The chain recombines TRBV7-9 with TRBJ2-7; TRBD2 aligns across 10 bases. J was trimmed by 0 bases and V by 10 bases; bases with no gene match: 6. This CDR3 region has 14 residues. Germline V CDR1 and CDR2: SEHNR, FQNEAQ (reference sequence).

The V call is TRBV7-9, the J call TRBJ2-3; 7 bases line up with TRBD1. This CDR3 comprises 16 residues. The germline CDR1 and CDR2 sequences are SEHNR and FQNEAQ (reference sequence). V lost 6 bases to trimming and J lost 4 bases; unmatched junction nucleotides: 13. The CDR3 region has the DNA TGTGCCAGCAGACCTCGGGACAGTCAGACCCCAGATACGCAGTATTTT. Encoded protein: CASRPRDSQTPDTQYF. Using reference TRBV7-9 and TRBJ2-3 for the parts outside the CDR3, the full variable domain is DTGVSQNPRHKITKRGQNVTFRCDPISEHNRLYWYRQTLGQGPEFLTYFQNEAQLEKSRLLSDRFSAERPKGSFSTLEIQRTEQGDSAMYLCASRPRDSQTPDTQYFGPGTRLTVL.

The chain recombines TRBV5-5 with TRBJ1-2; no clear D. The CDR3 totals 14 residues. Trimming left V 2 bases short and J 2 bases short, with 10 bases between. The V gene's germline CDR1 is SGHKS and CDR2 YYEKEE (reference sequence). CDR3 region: CASSLRVENYGYTF. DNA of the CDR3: TGTGCCAGCAGCTTAAGGGTAGAGAACTATGGCTACACCTTC.

CDR3 in amino acids: CASHRGGVGETQYF. The CDR3 bases are TGTGCCAGCCACCGAGGTGGGGTAGGGGAGACCCAGTACTTC. The V call is TRBV27, the J call TRBJ2-5; no clear D. CDR1 and CDR2 (germline): MNHEY, SMNVEV (reference sequence). This CDR3 is built from 14 residues. V lost 8 bases to trimming and J lost 5 bases, with 18 bases between them.

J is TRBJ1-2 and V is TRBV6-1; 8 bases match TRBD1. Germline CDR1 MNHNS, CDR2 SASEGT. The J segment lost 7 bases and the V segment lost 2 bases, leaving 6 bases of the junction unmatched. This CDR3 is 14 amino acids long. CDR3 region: CASSEPDRGAGYTF. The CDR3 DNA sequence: TGTGCCAGCAGTGAACCCGACAGGGGTGCTGGCTACACCTTC.

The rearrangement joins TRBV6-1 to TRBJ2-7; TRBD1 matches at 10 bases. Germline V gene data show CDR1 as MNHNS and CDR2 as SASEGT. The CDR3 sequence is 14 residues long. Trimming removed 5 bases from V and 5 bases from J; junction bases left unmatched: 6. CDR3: CASSPGTGVNEQYF. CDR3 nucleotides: TGTGCCAGCAGTCCCGGGACAGGGGTCAACGAGCAGTACTTC.

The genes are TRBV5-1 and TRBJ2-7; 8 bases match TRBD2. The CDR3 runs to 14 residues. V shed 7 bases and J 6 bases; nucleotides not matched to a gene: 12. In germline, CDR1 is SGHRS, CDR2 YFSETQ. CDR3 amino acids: CASDGGDGLGEQYF. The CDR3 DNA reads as TGCGCCAGCGACGGGGGGGATGGACTGGGCGAGCAGTACTTC.

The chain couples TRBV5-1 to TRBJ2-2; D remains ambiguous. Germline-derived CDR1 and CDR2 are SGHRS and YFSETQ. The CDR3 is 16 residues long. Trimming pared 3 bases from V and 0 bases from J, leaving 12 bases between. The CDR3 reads CASSSQTSPNTGELFF. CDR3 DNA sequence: TGCGCCAGCAGCTCTCAGACAAGCCCGAACACCGGGGAGCTGTTTTTT.

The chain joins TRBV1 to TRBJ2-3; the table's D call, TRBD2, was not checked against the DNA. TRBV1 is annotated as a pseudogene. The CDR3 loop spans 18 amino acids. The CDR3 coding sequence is TGCACCAGCAGCCAAGCTACCCTAGCGCGGGGTAGCACAGATACGCAGTATTTT. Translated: CTSSQATLARGSTDTQYF.

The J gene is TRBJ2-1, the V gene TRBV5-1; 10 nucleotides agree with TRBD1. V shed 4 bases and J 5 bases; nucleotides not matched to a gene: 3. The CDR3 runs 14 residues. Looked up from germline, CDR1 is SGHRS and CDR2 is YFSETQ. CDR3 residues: CASSGTGVNNEQFF. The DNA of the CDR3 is TGCGCCAGCAGCGGGACAGGGGTTAACAATGAGCAGTTCTTC.

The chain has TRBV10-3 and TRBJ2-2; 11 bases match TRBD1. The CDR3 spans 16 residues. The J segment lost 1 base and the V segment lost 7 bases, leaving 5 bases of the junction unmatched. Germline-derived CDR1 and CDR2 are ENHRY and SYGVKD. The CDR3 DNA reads TGTGCCATCACCCGGACAGGGGGCGAGAACACCGGGGAGCTGTTTTTT. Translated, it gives CAITRTGGENTGELFF.

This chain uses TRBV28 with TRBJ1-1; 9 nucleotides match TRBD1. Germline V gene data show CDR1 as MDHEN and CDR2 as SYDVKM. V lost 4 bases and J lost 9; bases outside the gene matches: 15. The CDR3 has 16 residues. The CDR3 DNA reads TGTGCCAGCAGTTATACCCTTTTCGGGACAGGGAACAAAGCTTTCTTT. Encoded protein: CASSYTLFGTGNKAFF.

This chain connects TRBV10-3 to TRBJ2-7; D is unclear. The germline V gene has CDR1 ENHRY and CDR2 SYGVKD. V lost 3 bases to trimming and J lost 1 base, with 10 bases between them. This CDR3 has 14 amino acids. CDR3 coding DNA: TGTGCCATCAGTGAACCCGCAAGGTCCTACGAGCAGTACTTC. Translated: CAISEPARSYEQYF.

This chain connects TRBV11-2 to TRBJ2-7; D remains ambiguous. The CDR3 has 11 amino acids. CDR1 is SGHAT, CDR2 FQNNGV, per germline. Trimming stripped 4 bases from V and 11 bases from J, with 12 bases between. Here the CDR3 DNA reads TGTGCCAGCAGCTCCGAATTTTCGGAGTACTTC. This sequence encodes CASSSEFSEYF.

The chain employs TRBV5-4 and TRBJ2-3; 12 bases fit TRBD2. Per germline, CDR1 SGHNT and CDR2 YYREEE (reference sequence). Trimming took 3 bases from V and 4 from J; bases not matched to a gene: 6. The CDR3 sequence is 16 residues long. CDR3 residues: CASSWLAGGPPDTQYF. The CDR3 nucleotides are TGTGCCAGCAGCTGGCTAGCGGGAGGGCCCCCAGATACGCAGTATTTT.

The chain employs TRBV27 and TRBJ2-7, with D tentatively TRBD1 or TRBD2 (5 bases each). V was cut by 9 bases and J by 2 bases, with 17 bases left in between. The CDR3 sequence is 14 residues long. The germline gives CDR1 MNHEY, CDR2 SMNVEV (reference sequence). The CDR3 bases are TGTGCCAGTCAATACCGGGACGGCCCCTACGAGCAGTACTTC. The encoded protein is CASQYRDGPYEQYF.

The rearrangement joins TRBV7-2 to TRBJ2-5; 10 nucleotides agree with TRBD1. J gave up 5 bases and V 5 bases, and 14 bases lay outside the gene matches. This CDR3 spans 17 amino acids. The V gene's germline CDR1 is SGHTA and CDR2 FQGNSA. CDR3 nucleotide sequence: TGTGCCAGCAGCAGATTCCGGGACAGGGGAGAAGGGGAGACCCAGTACTTC. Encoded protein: CASSRFRDRGEGETQYF.

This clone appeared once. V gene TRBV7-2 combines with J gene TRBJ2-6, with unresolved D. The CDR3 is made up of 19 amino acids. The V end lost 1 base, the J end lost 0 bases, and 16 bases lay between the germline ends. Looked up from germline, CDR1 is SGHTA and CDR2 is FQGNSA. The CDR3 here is CASSLVGGSYFSGANVLTF. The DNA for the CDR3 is TGTGCCAGCAGCTTAGTCGGCGGCAGCTATTTCTCTGGGGCCAACGTCCTGACTTTC.

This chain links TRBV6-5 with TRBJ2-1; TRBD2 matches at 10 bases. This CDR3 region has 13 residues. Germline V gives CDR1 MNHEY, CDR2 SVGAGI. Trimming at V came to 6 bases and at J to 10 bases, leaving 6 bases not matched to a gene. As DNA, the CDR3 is TGTGCCAGCAGAACAGCGGGAGGGGGGGAGCAGTTCTTC. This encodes CASRTAGGGEQFF.